This entry lists 26 T cell receptor beta chains sequenced from one sample in a study of cytomegalovirus exposure and HLA in healthy donors. Amplification used 60 Vbeta primers and 13 Jbeta primers. TCRdb's copy holds only in-frame clones and misses some; the assay was immunoSEQ multiplex PCR. The sample includes approximately 140,000 clones, 77% seen only once; the top ten take under 2%. The sample consisted of PBMCs. Every receptor here comes from a female donor in good health and CMV-seronegative.

The chain couples TRBV2 to TRBJ2-7; D possibly corresponds to TRBD1 (6 bases). Per the germline V gene, CDR1 is SNHLY and CDR2 is FYNNEI. The CDR3 spans 15 residues. The ends were cut back, 6 bases at V and 6 bases at J, with 21 bases in the middle. CDR3 DNA sequence: TGTGCCAGCAGGGACGAAACAGGGATACAAAGCGAGCAGTACTTC. Translated, it gives CASRDETGIQSEQYF.

This clone was seen a handful of times. V and J are TRBV7-9 and TRBJ1-4, with TRBD1 as a possible D gene (6 bases). The CDR3 sequence is 15 residues long. The germline CDR1 and CDR2 sequences are SEHNR and FQNEAQ (reference sequence). With 2 bases removed from V and 4 bases from J, the gap between germline ends came to 11 bases. CDR3 nucleotide sequence: TGTGCCAGCAGCTTAAAACAGGGCCTTAATGAAAAACTGTTTTTT. Translating gives CASSLKQGLNEKLFF.

The chain links TRBV15 to TRBJ1-4; 8 nucleotides line up with TRBD1. This CDR3 region has 14 residues. The germline gives CDR1 LNHNV, CDR2 YYDKDF (reference sequence). V shed 8 bases, J shed 5 bases, and the junction held 7 bases outside the gene matches. CDR3 coding DNA: TGTGCCACCCGTCCGGGACAGGAAAATGAAAAACTGTTTTTT. Protein: CATRPGQENEKLFF.

This clone occurred once. The V call is TRBV27, the J call TRBJ1-2, with 10 bases fitting TRBD1. Germline lookup yields CDR1 MNHEY and CDR2 SMNVEV (reference sequence). Losses at the gene ends were 6 bases for V and 4 bases for J; bases not matched to a gene: 8. The CDR3 sequence is 15 residues long. CDR3 nucleotides: TGTGCCAGCAGCCAGGGACAGGGGCGAGCCTATGGCTACACCTTC. As protein: CASSQGQGRAYGYTF.

This chain connects TRBV5-1 to TRBJ2-1, with TRBD2 as a possible D gene (5 bases). CDR1 and CDR2 (germline): SGHRS, YFSETQ. This CDR3 is built from 18 residues. The V end was cut by 2 bases, the J end by 1 base, with 19 bases between. The CDR3 region is CASSFHSAPPGSYNEQFF. The CDR3 coding sequence is TGCGCCAGCAGCTTCCATAGTGCACCACCGGGGTCCTACAATGAGCAGTTCTTC.

A few counts support this clone. The chain has TRBV7-9 and TRBJ2-1; 9 nucleotides align to TRBD2. Losses at the gene ends were 2 bases for V and 7 bases for J; bases not matched to a gene: 12. Germline CDR1 is SEHNR and CDR2 is FQNEAQ (reference sequence). The CDR3 extends over 17 amino acids. The CDR3 is CASSLNSLLAGGNEQFF. The CDR3 nucleotides are TGTGCCAGCAGCTTAAATTCTTTACTAGCGGGCGGGAATGAGCAGTTCTTC. The entire variable domain, with the rest obtained from reference TRBV7-9 and TRBJ2-1, is as follows: DTGVSQNPRHKITKRGQNVTFRCDPISEHNRLYWYRQTLGQGPEFLTYFQNEAQLEKSRLLSDRFSAERPKGSFSTLEIQRTEQGDSAMYLCASSLNSLLAGGNEQFFGPGTRLTVL.

The chain combines TRBV5-1 with TRBJ2-7, with D tentatively TRBD2 (6 bases). The germline CDR1 and CDR2 sequences are SGHRS and YFSETQ. The V and J ends lost 5 bases and 6 bases respectively, with 18 bases between them. The CDR3 contains 14 residues. The CDR3 spells CASSTLDYFSEQYF. In DNA form, the CDR3 reads TGCGCCAGCAGTACACTGGACTATTTCTCCGAGCAGTACTTC.

The V call is TRBV6-5, the J call TRBJ1-2, with 11 bases matching TRBD1. V shed 6 bases, J shed 8 bases, and the junction held 2 bases outside the gene matches. In germline, CDR1 is MNHEY, CDR2 SVGAGI. The CDR3 is 12 amino acids. CDR3 region: CASRGTGGGYTF. For the CDR3, the DNA is TGTGCCAGCAGAGGGACAGGGGGAGGCTACACCTTC.

The J gene is TRBJ1-1, the V gene TRBV11-2; D is undetermined. CDR3 size: 14 residues. Germline V gene lookup returns CDR1 SGHAT and CDR2 FQNNGV. V shed 6 bases and J shed 0 bases, with 11 bases lying between them. The CDR3 reads CASRSPTLNTEAFF. CDR3 sequence (DNA): TGTGCCAGCAGAAGTCCGACACTGAACACTGAAGCTTTCTTT.

The chain employs TRBV19 and TRBJ1-2; TRBD1 matches 9 bases. Germline CDR1 LNHDA, CDR2 SQIVND (reference sequence). This CDR3 is built from 14 residues. With 9 bases clipped from V and 2 bases from J, the junction kept 7 bases outside the gene matches. Written as DNA, the CDR3 is TGTGCCAGCCGGACAGGGGTCTTAAACTATGGCTACACCTTC. Amino acids: CASRTGVLNYGYTF.

The chain joins TRBV6-1 to TRBJ1-3; no definite D call. The V gene's germline CDR1 is MNHNS and CDR2 SASEGT. Trimming cost V 2 bases and J 4 bases, with 6 bases left between them. CDR3 length: 13 amino acids. The CDR3 DNA follows: TGTGCCAGCAGTGAAACTCTCGGAAACACCATATATTTT. Protein sequence: CASSETLGNTIYF.

The chain joins TRBV2 to TRBJ2-7; TRBD1 aligns across 10 bases. The CDR3 is 14 amino acids. Trimming removed 6 bases from V and 4 bases from J; junction bases left unmatched: 6. Germline assignment: CDR1 SNHLY and CDR2 FYNNEI. CDR3 protein: CASRGTGVFYEQYF. The CDR3 DNA is TGTGCCAGCAGGGGGACAGGGGTTTTTTACGAGCAGTACTTC.

This clone was observed a single time. The chain combines TRBV5-1 with TRBJ2-1; D unclear. The ends were cut back, 1 base at V and 10 bases at J, with 9 bases in the middle. Germline V lookup: CDR1 SGHRS, CDR2 YFSETQ. The CDR3 length is 12 residues. The CDR3 loop reads CASSLLGWEQFF. CDR3 sequence (DNA): TGCGCCAGCAGCTTGCTAGGATGGGAGCAGTTCTTC.

V gene TRBV7-2 combines with J gene TRBJ1-2; D ambiguous. V was clipped by 5 bases and J by 5 bases, with 9 bases between them. Germline lookup yields CDR1 SGHTA and CDR2 FQGNSA. This CDR3 has 12 amino acids. CDR3 nucleotides: TGTGCCAGCAGCCCTATTATATATGGCTACACCTTC. Protein sequence: CASSPIIYGYTF.

The genes are TRBV12-5 and TRBJ2-5; 9 nucleotides match TRBD1. Germline CDR1 LGHNT, CDR2 FRNRAP. V trimming: 0 bases; J trimming: 3 bases; junction bases outside the gene matches: 5. CDR3 size: 16 residues. Written as DNA, the CDR3 is TGTGCTAGTGGTTTGGTACGTACAGGGGGCGAAGAGACCCAGTACTTC. This sequence encodes CASGLVRTGGEETQYF.

CDR3 region: CASIVSGGFGNEQFF. CDR3 sequence (DNA): TGCGCCAGCATAGTCAGCGGGGGATTCGGCAATGAGCAGTTCTTC. This chain uses TRBV10-2 with TRBJ2-1; the match to TRBD2 covers 8 bases. J gave up 6 bases and V 7 bases, and 11 bases lay outside the gene matches. The germline V gene has CDR1 WSHSY and CDR2 SAAADI. The CDR3 spans 15 residues.

The chain has TRBV6-4 and TRBJ2-3; 9 nucleotides line up with TRBD2. Trimming at V came to 0 bases and at J to 5 bases, leaving 3 bases not matched to a gene. This CDR3 region has 15 residues. Germline assignment: CDR1 MRHNA and CDR2 SNTAGT. CDR3 protein: CASSDSAGGRDTQYF. CDR3 DNA sequence: TGTGCCAGCAGTGACTCAGCGGGAGGAAGAGATACGCAGTATTTT.

The chain couples TRBV9 to TRBJ1-4; 11 nucleotides match TRBD1. Germline CDR1 SGDLS, CDR2 YYNGEE. CDR3 length: 16 residues. With 0 bases clipped from V and 8 bases from J, the junction kept 6 bases outside the gene matches. The CDR3 sequence is CASSVGTGGRGEKLFF. CDR3 DNA: TGTGCCAGCAGCGTAGGGACAGGGGGCCGCGGAGAAAAACTGTTTTTT.

This clone came up once. V gene TRBV6-5 combines with J gene TRBJ2-7, with 7 bases aligning to TRBD1. Germline loops: CDR1 MNHEY, CDR2 SVGAGI. The CDR3 length is 13 residues. V dropped 6 bases and J dropped 3; count of bases not matched to a gene: 5. CDR3: CASRNAGGYEQYF. The CDR3 DNA is TGTGCCAGCAGAAATGCAGGGGGCTACGAGCAGTACTTC.

The chain is built from TRBV14 and TRBJ2-7; D is possibly TRBD2 (7 bases). V lost 0 bases and J 6 bases, leaving 18 bases between the germline ends. The V gene's germline CDR1 is SGHDN and CDR2 FVKESK. This CDR3 spans 16 amino acids. As DNA, the CDR3 is TGTGCCAGCAGCCAAGATCTAGGGGGGGCGCCATCCGAGCAGTACTTC. It yields the protein CASSQDLGGAPSEQYF.

The chain joins TRBV27 to TRBJ2-1; 7 positions agree with TRBD2. There are 14 residues in the CDR3. Per the germline V gene, CDR1 is MNHEY and CDR2 is SMNVEV (reference sequence). Germline trimming cut 2 bases from V and 7 bases from J; bases unmatched to any gene: 5. The CDR3 protein is CASSLGRRENEQFF. The CDR3 DNA follows: TGTGCCAGCAGTTTAGGGAGGCGGGAGAATGAGCAGTTCTTC.

This clone appeared a single time. The rearrangement joins TRBV28 to TRBJ2-7, with D unresolved. The J call may be faulty, since TRBJ2-1 better matches the DNA end. The CDR3 length is 15 residues. Germline assignment: CDR1 MDHEN and CDR2 SYDVKM. The CDR3 sequence: CASSSPLIASYEQFF. For the CDR3, the DNA is TGTGCCAGCAGTTCTCCCTTAATAGCCTCCTACGAGCAGTTCTTC.

The chain has TRBV27 and TRBJ1-5; weak D call: TRBD1 (5 bases). V gave up 3 bases and J gave up 0 bases, with 6 bases separating them. Germline CDR1 MNHEY, CDR2 SMNVEV (reference sequence). The CDR3 consists of 14 residues. CDR3 sequence: CASSFRDSNQPQHF. For the CDR3, the DNA is TGTGCCAGCAGTTTCAGGGATAGCAATCAGCCCCAGCATTTT.

J is TRBJ2-7 and V is TRBV14, with a possible D match to TRBD1 (6 bases). CDR1 is SGHDN, CDR2 FVKESK, per germline. The length of the CDR3 is 15 residues. The V gene lost 0 bases and the J gene lost 3 bases, with 12 bases spanning the gap. CDR3: CASSQEGHGVYEQYF. CDR3 in DNA: TGTGCCAGCAGCCAAGAGGGACACGGTGTCTACGAGCAGTACTTC.

The genes are TRBV10-3 and TRBJ1-1, with D maybe TRBD1 (5 bases). The germline CDR1 and CDR2 sequences are ENHRY and SYGVKD. Trimming cost V 4 bases and J 2 bases, with 14 bases left between them. The CDR3 spans 15 residues. CDR3 region: CAISVGLGDNTEAFF. The DNA of the CDR3 is TGTGCCATCAGTGTGGGACTGGGGGACAACACTGAAGCTTTCTTT.

V gene TRBV19 combines with J gene TRBJ2-3, with 11 bases fitting TRBD2. Germline V gene lookup returns CDR1 LNHDA and CDR2 SQIVND (reference sequence). The V and J ends lost 5 bases and 0 bases, in that order; junction bases with no gene match: 7. The length of the CDR3 is 17 residues. The CDR3 here is CASSESRLAGSTDTQYF. In DNA form, the CDR3 reads TGTGCCAGTAGTGAATCAAGACTAGCGGGGAGCACAGATACGCAGTATTTT.